This T cell receptor beta chain stems from a study of T cells expressing NK-cell markers. As for the study in general: In sorted CD3+CD56+NKG2C+, CD3+CD56+NKG2C- and CD3+CD56-NKG2C+ T cells, TCR beta repertoires were obtained. Study-wide results and caveats: The share of CD8+ T cells held by dominant NKG2C+ clonotypes was about 1.0-7.5% in several donors.

The CDR3 consists of 17 residues. The germline gives CDR1 DFQATT, CDR2 SNEGSKA (reference sequence). TCRdb reprocessed the 5' RACE reads and reports one entry per CDR3 protein, with no DNA. This sample contains around 380,000 distinct CDR3 sequences. Note on this clonotype: Antigen specificity is unknown.

The V and J genes are TRBV20-1 and TRBJ2-1; the TCRdb D gene call, TRBD2, has no DNA to confirm it. The receptor comes from a woman in her forties or fifties in good health. Source material: blood T cells: a sorted CD56 or NKG2C T cell subset, CD4+ or CD8+ T cells, or bulk PBMC T cells (not recorded which). CDR3 in amino acids: CSATNLRGTSRFDEQFF.